These 10 T cell receptor beta chains were sequenced from one sample in a study of immune cell composition in non-small cell lung cancer. Clones were sequenced by immunoSEQ multiplex PCR, and TCRdb holds only the in-frame ones, with some missing. Found here are a few thousand clones, approximately 85% of them singletons; the top ten hold 8.5% to 10%. The specimen was lung tumor tissue. These receptors were obtained from a human donor with non-small cell lung cancer.

The gene calls are TRBV7-6 and TRBJ1-1; 8 nucleotides align to TRBD1. Germline CDR1 is SGHVS and CDR2 is FNYEAQ. This CDR3 has 18 residues. Trimming at V came to 0 bases and at J to 2 bases, leaving 11 bases not matched to a gene. The CDR3 region is CASSLARRGQLENTEAFF. In DNA, the CDR3 is TGTGCCAGCAGCTTAGCGCGCAGGGGGCAGCTCGAAAACACTGAAGCTTTCTTT. The full variable domain, with the rest looked up from reference TRBV7-6 and TRBJ1-1, is GAGVSQSPRYKVTKRGQDVALRCDPISGHVSLYWYRQALGQGPEFLTYFNYEAQQDKSGLPNDRFSAERPEGSISTLTIQRTEQRDSAMYRCASSLARRGQLENTEAFFGQGTRLTVV.

J is TRBJ2-2 and V is TRBV7-7; D is unresolved. V lost 6 bases, J lost 0 bases, and 11 bases lay in between. The germline CDR1 and CDR2 sequences are SSHAT and FNYEAQ (reference sequence). The length of the CDR3 is 15 residues. The CDR3 region is CASSLNGANTGELFF. The CDR3, as DNA: TGTGCCAGCAGTTTAAACGGTGCGAACACCGGGGAGCTGTTTTTT.

This clone was seen more than once but under ten times. The chain combines TRBV28 with TRBJ1-5; 10 nucleotides align to TRBD1. V was pared by 9 bases and J by 11 bases, with 10 bases of the junction left unmatched. This CDR3 spans 13 amino acids. CDR1 and CDR2 from the germline V gene are MDHEN and SYDVKM. CDR3 in amino acids: CASWDRGVTAQHF. The CDR3 nucleotides read TGTGCCAGTTGGGACAGGGGAGTCACAGCCCAGCATTTT.

This clone has a single count. The chain has TRBV28 and TRBJ2-3; TRBD2 matches at 10 bases. J was trimmed by 4 bases and V by 4 bases; bases with no gene match: 5. The CDR3 sequence is 15 residues long. In germline, CDR1 is MDHEN, CDR2 SYDVKM. The CDR3 DNA reads as TGTGCCAGCAGTTCACTAGCGGGACGTCCAGATACGCAGTATTTT. Translated, it gives CASSSLAGRPDTQYF.

The chain is built from TRBV7-2 and TRBJ2-3; D ambiguous. This CDR3 comprises 12 residues. With 4 bases removed from V and 3 bases from J, the gap between germline ends came to 5 bases. The germline gives CDR1 SGHTA, CDR2 FQGNSA. The CDR3 sequence: CASSWATDTQYF. The CDR3 DNA follows: TGTGCCAGCAGCTGGGCTACAGATACGCAGTATTTT.

V is TRBV28 and J is TRBJ2-7; D might be TRBD1 (5 bases). Germline V gene sequence: CDR1 MDHEN, CDR2 SYDVKM. The CDR3 is 14 amino acids. Trimming left V 2 bases short and J 0 bases short, with 8 bases between. The CDR3 loop is CASSLVQDSYEQYF. In DNA, the CDR3 is TGTGCCAGCAGTTTAGTACAGGACTCCTACGAGCAGTACTTC.

The V gene is TRBV2, the J gene TRBJ2-1; 7 bases agree with TRBD1. There are 12 residues in the CDR3. CDR1 SNHLY and CDR2 FYNNEI come from the germline V gene. For the CDR3, the DNA is TGTGCAGGGACAGTCTCCTACAATGAGCAGTTCTTC. Encoded protein: CAGTVSYNEQFF. Looking up the rest from reference TRBV2 and TRBJ2-1 gives the full variable domain: EPEVTQTPSHQVTQMGQEVILRCVPISNHLYFYWYRQILGQKVEFLVSFYNNEISEKSEIFDDQFSVERPDGSNFTLKIRSTKLEDSAMYFCAGTVSYNEQFFGPGTRLTVL.

The genes are TRBV28 and TRBJ2-4; D is perhaps TRBD1 (5 bases). Trimming stripped 7 bases from V and 7 bases from J, with 23 bases between. Germline lookup yields CDR1 MDHEN and CDR2 SYDVKM. The CDR3 extends over 16 amino acids. DNA of the CDR3: TGTGCCAGCACAGGCCCCACGGGCAGGGAAGGTAACATTCAGTACTTC. Its translation: CASTGPTGREGNIQYF.

The chain recombines TRBV10-1 with TRBJ2-1; tentative D call: TRBD2 (5 bases). CDR1 and CDR2 from the germline V gene are WNHNN and SYGVQD (reference sequence). This CDR3 has 13 residues. Trimming removed 0 bases from V and 7 bases from J, with 7 bases in between. For the CDR3, the DNA is TGCGCCAGCAGTGAGTCATGGGAGAATGAGCAGTTCTTC. It yields the protein CASSESWENEQFF.

V and J are TRBV27 and TRBJ1-5, with 8 bases lining up with TRBD1. With 3 bases clipped from V and 4 bases from J, the junction kept 5 bases outside the gene matches. Looked up from germline, CDR1 is MNHEY and CDR2 is SMNVEV (reference sequence). This CDR3 region has 15 residues. CDR3 residues: CASSFQGAGNQPQHF. As DNA, the CDR3 is TGTGCCAGCAGTTTTCAGGGGGCAGGTAATCAGCCCCAGCATTTT.